The TCR beta chain under discussion was sequenced for a study of cytomegalovirus exposure and HLA in healthy donors. A few counts support this clone. The antigen is unknown. The study's findings and limits: With high specificity and sensitivity, the classifier reportedly diagnosed cytomegalovirus status. In a later analysis, roughly 17,000 TCR beta sequences were associated with HLA alleles at 0.05 false discovery rate. Cytomegalovirus-associated status was assigned to about 150 TCR beta chains.

Losses at the gene ends were 0 bases for V and 5 bases for J; bases not matched to a gene: 2. Germline CDR1 reads MGHRA; CDR2 reads YSYEKL. The CDR3 covers 14 residues. 60 Vbeta and 13 Jbeta primers were used in PCR. The repertoire was sequenced with immunoSEQ multiplex PCR; TCRdb's copy has only in-frame clones and lacks some. Among around 150,000 clones listed, around 80% were seen once. Likely unrecorded immune exposures existed in these nominally healthy donors. Sequencing used PBMCs. This rearrangement joins TRBV4-1 to TRBJ1-2; 8 bases align to TRBD1. This clonotype was obtained from a middle-aged man in good health and CMV-seropositive. CDR3 amino acids: CASSQETGEYGYTF. CDR3 bases: TGCGCCAGCAGCCAAGAGACAGGGGAGTATGGCTACACCTTC.